The source of this T cell receptor beta chain is a study of T cells in Graves' hyperthyroidism and ophthalmopathy. Study-level findings and limits: Most thyroid clonotypes expanded above 0.001 were also detected in blood.

It was RNA transcripts that yielded the amplified TCR beta CDR3 regions. First-round RT-PCR of the TCR CDR3 relied on the HTBI primer set. MiXCR, applied by TCRdb to the multiplex PCR reads, yields one record per CDR3 protein. Of roughly 520,000 distinct CDR3 sequences in the sample, around 22% were seen once. V trimming: 5 bases; J trimming: 6 bases; junction bases outside the gene matches: 10. CDR3 size: 14 residues. The V gene's germline CDR1 is MNHEY and CDR2 SVGEGT. This clonotype was seen once. As yet, its antigen is unknown. Patients with uncontrolled infections, other autoimmune diseases, pregnancy or lactation were excluded. The authors obtained PBMCs from 7.5 to 10 ml of fresh peripheral blood.

The rearrangement uses TRBV6-2 or TRBV6-3 and TRBJ2-7, with 7 bases aligning to TRBD2. This TCR derives from a woman aged 30 to 39 with Graves' ophthalmopathy. Specimen: blood. CDR3 sequence reads: CASSMDGTKGEQYF. The CDR3 DNA reads TGTGCCAGCAGTATGGACGGGACTAAAGGCGAGCAGTACTTC.